This TCR beta chain was profiled in a study of shared clonotypes between healthy human individuals. Study-wide results and limits: It was the few donors that limited the genetic and exposure-history diversity represented. A reduction in generation probabilities was seen for non-shared clonotypes relative to those shared by all four donors.

The data were produced by immunoSEQ multiplex PCR, yet TCRdb's version contains in-frame clones alone and is incomplete. The sample records some 1,400,000 clones, roughly 95% being singletons. This clone was seen a single time. Antigen specificity is unknown. Splitting of CD4+ cells produced CD45RA+ naive and CD45RA-negative memory subsets. The source is a man between 25 and 39 years old in good health. Sequencing was performed on naive CD4+ T cells sorted from blood. Subset here: CD45RA+ positively selected.

The CDR3 loop reads CASSVGHPGELFF. The CDR3 DNA sequence: TGTGCCAGCAGCGTAGGCCATCCCGGGGAGCTGTTTTTT. V and J are TRBV9 and TRBJ2-2; no reliable D call. The CDR3 is 13 amino acids. V was cut by 0 bases and J by 6 bases, with 6 bases left in between. Germline loops: CDR1 SGDLS, CDR2 YYNGEE. Using reference TRBV9 and TRBJ2-2 for the parts outside the CDR3, the full variable domain is DSGVTQTPKHLITATGQRVTLRCSPRSGDLSVYWYQQSLDQGLQFLIQYYNGEERAKGNILERFSAQQFPDLHSELNLSSLELGDSALYFCASSVGHPGELFFGEGSRLTVL.